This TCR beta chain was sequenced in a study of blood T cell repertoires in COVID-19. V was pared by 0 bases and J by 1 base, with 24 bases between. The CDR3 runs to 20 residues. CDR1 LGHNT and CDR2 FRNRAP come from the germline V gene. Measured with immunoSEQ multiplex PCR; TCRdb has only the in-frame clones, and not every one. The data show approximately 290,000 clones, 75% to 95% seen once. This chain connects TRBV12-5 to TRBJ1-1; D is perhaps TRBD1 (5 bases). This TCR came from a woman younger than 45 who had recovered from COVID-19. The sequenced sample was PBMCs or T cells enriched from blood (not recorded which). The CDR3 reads CASGLVVGRSKGLTNTEAFF. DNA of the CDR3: TGTGCTAGTGGTTTGGTAGTGGGGCGCTCCAAGGGACTTACGAACACTGAAGCTTTCTTT. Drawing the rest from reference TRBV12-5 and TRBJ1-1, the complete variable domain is DARVTQTPRHKVTEMGQEVTMRCQPILGHNTVFWYRQTMMQGLELLAYFRNRAPLDDSGMPKDRFSAEMPDATLATLKIQPSEPRDSAVYFCASGLVVGRSKGLTNTEAFFGQGTRLTVV.